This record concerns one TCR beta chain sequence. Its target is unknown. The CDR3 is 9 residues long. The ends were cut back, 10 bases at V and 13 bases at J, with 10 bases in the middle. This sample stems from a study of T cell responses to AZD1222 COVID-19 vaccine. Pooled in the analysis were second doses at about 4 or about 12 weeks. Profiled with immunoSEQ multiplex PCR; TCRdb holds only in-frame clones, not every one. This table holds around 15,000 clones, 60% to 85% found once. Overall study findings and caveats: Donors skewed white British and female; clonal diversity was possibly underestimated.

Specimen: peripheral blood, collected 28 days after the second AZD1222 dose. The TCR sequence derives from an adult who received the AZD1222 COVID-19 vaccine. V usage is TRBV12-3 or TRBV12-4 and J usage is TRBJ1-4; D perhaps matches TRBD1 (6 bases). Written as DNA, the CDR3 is TGTGCCATCCACAGGGTACTGTTTTTT. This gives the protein CAIHRVLFF.